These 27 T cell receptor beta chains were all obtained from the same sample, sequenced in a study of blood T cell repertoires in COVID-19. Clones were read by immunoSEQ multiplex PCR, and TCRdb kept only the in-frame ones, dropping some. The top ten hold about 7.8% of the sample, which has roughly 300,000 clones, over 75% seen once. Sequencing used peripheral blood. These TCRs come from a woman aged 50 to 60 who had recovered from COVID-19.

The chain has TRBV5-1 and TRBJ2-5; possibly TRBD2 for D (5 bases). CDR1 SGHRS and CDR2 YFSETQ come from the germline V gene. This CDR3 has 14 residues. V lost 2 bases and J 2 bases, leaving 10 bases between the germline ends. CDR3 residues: CASSFRRTQETQYF. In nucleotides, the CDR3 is TGCGCCAGCAGCTTCCGACGGACTCAAGAGACCCAGTACTTC.

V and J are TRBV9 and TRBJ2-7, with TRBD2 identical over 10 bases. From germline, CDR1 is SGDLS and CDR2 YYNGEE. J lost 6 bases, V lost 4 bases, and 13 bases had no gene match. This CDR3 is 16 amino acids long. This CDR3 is CASSTSAGGPSAEQYF. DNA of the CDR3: TGTGCCAGCAGCACCTCAGCGGGAGGGCCCTCTGCCGAGCAGTACTTC.

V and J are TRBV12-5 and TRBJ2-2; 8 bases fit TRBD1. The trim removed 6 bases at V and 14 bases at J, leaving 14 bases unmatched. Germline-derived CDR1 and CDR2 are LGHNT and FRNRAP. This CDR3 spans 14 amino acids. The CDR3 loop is CASGQGARGMRLFF. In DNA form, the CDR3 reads TGTGCTAGTGGGCAGGGGGCGAGGGGAATGAGACTGTTTTTT.

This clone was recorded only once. The CDR3 loop reads CASSHPSGQGAGELFF. In nucleotides, the CDR3 is TGCGCCAGCAGCCACCCATCAGGACAGGGGGCCGGGGAGCTGTTTTTT. This rearrangement joins TRBV4-1 to TRBJ2-2; 10 nucleotides match TRBD1. Germline assignment: CDR1 MGHRA and CDR2 YSYEKL. Losses at the gene ends were 3 bases for V and 6 bases for J; bases not matched to a gene: 7. The CDR3 has 16 residues.

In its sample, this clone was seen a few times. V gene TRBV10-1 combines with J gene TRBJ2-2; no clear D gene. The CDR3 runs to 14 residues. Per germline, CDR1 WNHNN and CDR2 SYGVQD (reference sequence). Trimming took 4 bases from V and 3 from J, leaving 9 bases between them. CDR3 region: CASSATVDTGELFF. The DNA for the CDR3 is TGCGCCAGCAGTGCTACAGTTGACACCGGGGAGCTGTTTTTT.

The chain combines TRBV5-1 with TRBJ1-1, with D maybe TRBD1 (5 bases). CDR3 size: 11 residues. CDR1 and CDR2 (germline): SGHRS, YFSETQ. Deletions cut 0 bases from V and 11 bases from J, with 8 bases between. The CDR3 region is CASSLEGAAFF. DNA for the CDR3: TGCGCCAGCAGCTTGGAAGGGGCGGCTTTCTTT.

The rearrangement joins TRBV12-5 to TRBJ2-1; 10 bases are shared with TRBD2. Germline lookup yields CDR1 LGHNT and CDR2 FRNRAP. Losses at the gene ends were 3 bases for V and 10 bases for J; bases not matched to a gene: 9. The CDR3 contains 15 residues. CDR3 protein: CASGFSGGTSWEQFF. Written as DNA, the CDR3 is TGTGCTAGTGGTTTTAGCGGGGGGACCTCCTGGGAGCAGTTCTTC.

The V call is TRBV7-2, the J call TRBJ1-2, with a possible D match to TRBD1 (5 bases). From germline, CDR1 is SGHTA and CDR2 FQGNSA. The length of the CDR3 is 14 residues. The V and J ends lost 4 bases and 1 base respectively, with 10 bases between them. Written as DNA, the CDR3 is TGTGCCAGCAGCTGGTTGACAGATAACTATGGCTACACCTTC. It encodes CASSWLTDNYGYTF.

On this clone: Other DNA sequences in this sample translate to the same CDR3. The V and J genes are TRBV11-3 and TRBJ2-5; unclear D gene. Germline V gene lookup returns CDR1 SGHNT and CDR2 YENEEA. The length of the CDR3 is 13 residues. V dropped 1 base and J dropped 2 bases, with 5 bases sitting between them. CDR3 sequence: CASSLGRQETQYF. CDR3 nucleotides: TGTGCCAGCAGCTTAGGCCGGCAAGAGACCCAGTACTTC.

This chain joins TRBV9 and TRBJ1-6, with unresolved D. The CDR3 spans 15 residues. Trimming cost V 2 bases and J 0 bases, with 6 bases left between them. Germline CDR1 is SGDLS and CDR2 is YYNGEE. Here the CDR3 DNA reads TGTGCCAGCAGCGTTGATAGCTCCTATAATTCACCCCTCCACTTT. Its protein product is CASSVDSSYNSPLHF.

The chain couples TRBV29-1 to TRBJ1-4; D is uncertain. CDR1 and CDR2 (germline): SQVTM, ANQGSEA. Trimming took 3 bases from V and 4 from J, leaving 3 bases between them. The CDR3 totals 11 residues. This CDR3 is CSVDVNEKLFF. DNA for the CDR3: TGCAGCGTTGACGTTAATGAAAAACTGTTTTTT.

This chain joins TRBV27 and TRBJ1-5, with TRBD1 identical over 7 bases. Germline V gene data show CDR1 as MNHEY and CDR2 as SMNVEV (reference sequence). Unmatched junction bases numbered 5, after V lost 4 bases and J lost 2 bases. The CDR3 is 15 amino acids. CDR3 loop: CASSSGTAGNQPQHF. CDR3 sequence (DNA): TGTGCCAGCAGTTCAGGGACAGCCGGCAATCAGCCCCAGCATTTT.

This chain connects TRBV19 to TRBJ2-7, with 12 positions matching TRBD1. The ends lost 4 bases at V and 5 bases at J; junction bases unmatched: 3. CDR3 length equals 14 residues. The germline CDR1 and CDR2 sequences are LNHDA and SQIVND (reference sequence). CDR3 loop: CASSRGTGGNEQYF. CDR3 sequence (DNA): TGTGCCAGTAGTAGGGGGACAGGGGGCAACGAGCAGTACTTC.

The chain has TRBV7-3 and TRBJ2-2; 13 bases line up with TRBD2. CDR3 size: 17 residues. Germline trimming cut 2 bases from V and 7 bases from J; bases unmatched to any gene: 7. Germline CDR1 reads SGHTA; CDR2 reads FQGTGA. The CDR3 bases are TGTGCCAGCAGCTTATATGGGACTAGCGGGATAGGCGGGGAGCTGTTTTTT. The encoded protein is CASSLYGTSGIGGELFF.

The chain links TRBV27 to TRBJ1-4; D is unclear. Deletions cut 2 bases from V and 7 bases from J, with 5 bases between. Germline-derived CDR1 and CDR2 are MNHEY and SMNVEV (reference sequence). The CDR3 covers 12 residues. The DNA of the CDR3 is TGTGCCAGCAGTTTAATCGGTGAAAAACTGTTTTTT. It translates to CASSLIGEKLFF.

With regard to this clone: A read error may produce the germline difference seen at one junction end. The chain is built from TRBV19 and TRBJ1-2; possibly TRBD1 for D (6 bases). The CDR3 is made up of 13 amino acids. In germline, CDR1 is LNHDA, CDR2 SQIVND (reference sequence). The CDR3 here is CASSFRDTYSPSF. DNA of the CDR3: TGTGCCAGTAGTTTCCGGGACACCTATTCACCATCCTTC.

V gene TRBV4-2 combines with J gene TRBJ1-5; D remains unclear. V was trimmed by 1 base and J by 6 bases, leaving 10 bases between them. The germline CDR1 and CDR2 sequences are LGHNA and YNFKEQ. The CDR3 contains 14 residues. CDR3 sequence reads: CASSQGNRGQPQHF. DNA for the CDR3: TGTGCCAGCAGCCAAGGTAATCGGGGTCAGCCCCAGCATTTT.

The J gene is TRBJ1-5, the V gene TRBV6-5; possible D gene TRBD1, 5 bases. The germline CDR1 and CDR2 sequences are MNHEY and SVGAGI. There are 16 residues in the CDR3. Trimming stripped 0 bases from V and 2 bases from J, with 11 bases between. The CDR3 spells CASSYSSRAGNQPQHF. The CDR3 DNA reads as TGTGCCAGCAGTTACTCAAGCAGGGCAGGCAATCAGCCCCAGCATTTT.

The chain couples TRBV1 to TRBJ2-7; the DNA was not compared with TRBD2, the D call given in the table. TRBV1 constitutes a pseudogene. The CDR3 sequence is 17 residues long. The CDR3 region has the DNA TGCACCAGCAGCCCCGGGACTAGCGGGAGCCCCTCCTACGAGCAGTACTTC. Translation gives CTSSPGTSGSPSYEQYF.

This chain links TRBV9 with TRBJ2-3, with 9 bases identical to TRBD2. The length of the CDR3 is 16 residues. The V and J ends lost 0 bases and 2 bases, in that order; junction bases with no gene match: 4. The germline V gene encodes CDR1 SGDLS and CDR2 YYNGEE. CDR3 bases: TGTGCCAGCAGCGTAGAGACTAGCGGCGTCACAGATACGCAGTATTTT. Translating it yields CASSVETSGVTDTQYF.

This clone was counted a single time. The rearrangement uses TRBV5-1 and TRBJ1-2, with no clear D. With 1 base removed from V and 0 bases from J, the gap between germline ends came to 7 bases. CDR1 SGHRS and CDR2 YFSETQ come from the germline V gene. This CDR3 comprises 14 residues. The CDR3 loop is CASSLTESNYGYTF. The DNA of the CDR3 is TGCGCCAGCAGCTTGACAGAGTCTAACTATGGCTACACCTTC.

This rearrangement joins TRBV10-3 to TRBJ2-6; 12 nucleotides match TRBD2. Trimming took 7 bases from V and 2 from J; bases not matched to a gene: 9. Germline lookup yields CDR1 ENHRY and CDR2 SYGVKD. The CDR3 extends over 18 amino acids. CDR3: CAIKDQGLAGTGANVLTF. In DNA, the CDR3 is TGTGCCATCAAGGACCAGGGACTAGCGGGTACTGGGGCCAACGTCCTGACTTTC.

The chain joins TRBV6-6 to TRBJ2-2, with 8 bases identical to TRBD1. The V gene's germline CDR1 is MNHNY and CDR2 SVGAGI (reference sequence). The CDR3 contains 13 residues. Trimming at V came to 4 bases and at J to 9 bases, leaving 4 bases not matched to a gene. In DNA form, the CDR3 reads TGTGCCAGCAGTTCCCAGGGGGCCCGGGAGCTGTTTTTT. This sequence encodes CASSSQGARELFF.

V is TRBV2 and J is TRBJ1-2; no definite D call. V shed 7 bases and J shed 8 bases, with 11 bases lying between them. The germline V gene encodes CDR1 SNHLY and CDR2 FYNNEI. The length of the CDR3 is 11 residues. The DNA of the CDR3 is TGTGCCAGCACCATCCCCGGGGGCTACACCTTC. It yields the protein CASTIPGGYTF. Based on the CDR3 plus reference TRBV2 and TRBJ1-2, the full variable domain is EPEVTQTPSHQVTQMGQEVILRCVPISNHLYFYWYRQILGQKVEFLVSFYNNEISEKSEIFDDQFSVERPDGSNFTLKIRSTKLEDSAMYFCASTIPGGYTFGSGTRLTVV.

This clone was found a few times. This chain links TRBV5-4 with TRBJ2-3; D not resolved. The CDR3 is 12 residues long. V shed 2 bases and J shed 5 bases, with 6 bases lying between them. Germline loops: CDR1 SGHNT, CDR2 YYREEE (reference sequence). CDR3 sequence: CASSFSKDTQYF. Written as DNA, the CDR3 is TGTGCCAGCAGCTTTTCCAAAGATACGCAGTATTTT.

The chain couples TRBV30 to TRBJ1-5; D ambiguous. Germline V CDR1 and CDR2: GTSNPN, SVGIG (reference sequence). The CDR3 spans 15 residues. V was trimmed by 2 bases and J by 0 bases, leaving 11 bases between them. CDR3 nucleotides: TGTGCCTGGAGTATAGGCGGAGGTAGCAATCAGCCCCAGCATTTT. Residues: CAWSIGGGSNQPQHF.

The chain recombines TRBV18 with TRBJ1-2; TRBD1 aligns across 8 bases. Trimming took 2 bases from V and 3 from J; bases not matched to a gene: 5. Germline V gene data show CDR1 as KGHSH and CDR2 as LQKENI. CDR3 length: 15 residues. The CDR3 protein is CASSPGQGVDYGYTF. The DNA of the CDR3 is TGTGCCAGCTCACCAGGACAGGGAGTGGACTATGGCTACACCTTC. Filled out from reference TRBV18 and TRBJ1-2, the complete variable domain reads NAGVMQNPRHLVRRRGQEARLRCSPMKGHSHVYWYRQLPEEGLKFMVYLQKENIIDESGMPKERFSAEFPKEGPSILRIQQVVRGDSAAYFCASSPGQGVDYGYTFGSGTRLTVV.